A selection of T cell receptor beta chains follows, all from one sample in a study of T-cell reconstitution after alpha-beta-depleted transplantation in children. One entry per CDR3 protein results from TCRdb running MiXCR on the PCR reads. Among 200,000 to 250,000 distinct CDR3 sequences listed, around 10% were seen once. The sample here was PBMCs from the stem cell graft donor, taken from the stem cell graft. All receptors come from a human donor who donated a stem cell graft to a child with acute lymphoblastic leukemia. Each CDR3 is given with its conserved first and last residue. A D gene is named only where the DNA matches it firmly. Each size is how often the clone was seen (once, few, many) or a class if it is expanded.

CDR3 DNA: TGTGCCAGCAGCTTAGAATTTTACGGGGACAGGGCGGGGGAGCAGTACTTC
CDR3 protein: CASSLEFYGDRAGEQYF
V gene: TRBV7-6
D gene: TRBD1
clone size: many
J gene: TRBJ2-7

CDR3 DNA: TGTGCCAGCAGCTTTATGCTCATGGATGGGGGTGAGCAGTTCTTC
CDR3 protein: CASSFMLMDGGEQFF
V gene: TRBV7-2
D gene: .
clone size: many
J gene: TRBJ2-1

CDR3 DNA: TGTGCCAGCAGTATAACTGACAGGCAAACAGATACGCAGTATTTT
CDR3 protein: CASSITDRQTDTQYF
V gene: TRBV6-6
D gene: .
clone size: many
J gene: TRBJ2-3

CDR3 DNA: TGTGCCAGTAGTATTGCAGGACAGGCCACTAACTATGGCTACACCTTC
CDR3 protein: CASSIAGQATNYGYTF
V gene: TRBV19
D gene: TRBD1
clone size: few
J gene: TRBJ1-2

CDR3 DNA: TGCGCCAGCACCCCTCAGGGACCCGAGACCCAGTACTTC
CDR3 protein: CASTPQGPETQYF
V gene: TRBV5-1
D gene: .
clone size: many
J gene: TRBJ2-5

CDR3 DNA: TGTGCCAGCAGCGAGGGTATGAGGGCAACTAATGAAAAACTGTTTTTT
CDR3 protein: CASSEGMRATNEKLFF
V gene: TRBV5-5
D gene: .
clone size: few
J gene: TRBJ1-4

CDR3 DNA: TGCAGTGCCTTGCGGGGGCCGGAGGATACGCAGTATTTT
CDR3 protein: CSALRGPEDTQYF
V gene: TRBV20-1
D gene: .
clone size: few
J gene: TRBJ2-3

CDR3 DNA: TGTGCCAGCAGCCCTAGCGGGACAGGGCTTCAGCCCCAGCATTTT
CDR3 protein: CASSPSGTGLQPQHF
V gene: TRBV9
D gene: TRBD1
clone size: few
J gene: TRBJ1-5

CDR3 DNA: TGCAGTGCTCTTAGCGAGCAGCCCTACAATGAGCAGTTCTTC
CDR3 protein: CSALSEQPYNEQFF
V gene: TRBV20-1
D gene: .
clone size: many
J gene: TRBJ2-1

CDR3 DNA: TGCGCCAGCAGCCCCGGCAAAGCGGGGGGAACCTCCTACGAGCAGTACTTC
CDR3 protein: CASSPGKAGGTSYEQYF
V gene: TRBV10-2
D gene: TRBD2
clone size: many
J gene: TRBJ2-7

CDR3 DNA: TGTGCCAGTAGTAGGGCAGGGGAGGCGGCTGAAGCTTTCTTT
CDR3 protein: CASSRAGEAAEAFF
V gene: TRBV19
D gene: .
clone size: many
J gene: TRBJ1-1